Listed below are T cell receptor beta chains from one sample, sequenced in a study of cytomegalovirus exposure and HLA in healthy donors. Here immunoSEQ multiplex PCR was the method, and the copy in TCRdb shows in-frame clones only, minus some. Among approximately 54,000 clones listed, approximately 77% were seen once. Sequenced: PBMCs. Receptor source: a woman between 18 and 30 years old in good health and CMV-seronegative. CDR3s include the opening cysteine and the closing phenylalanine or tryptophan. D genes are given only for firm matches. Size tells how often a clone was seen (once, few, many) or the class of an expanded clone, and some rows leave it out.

CDR3: CSSSSNRGHLVKNIQYF; DNA: TGTTCCAGCAGCTCCAACAGGGGGCATTTAGTCAAAAACATTCAGTACTTC; J: TRBJ2-4; V: TRBV7-9; D: TRBD1; size: -
CDR3: CASSLVGLAGAGENIQYF; DNA: TGCGCCAGCAGCTTGGTTGGACTAGCGGGAGCTGGCGAAAACATTCAGTACTTC; J: TRBJ2-4; V: TRBV5-1; D: TRBD2; size: -
CDR3: CSVEGGPGLAVYNEQFF; DNA: TGCAGCGTTGAGGGGGGACCGGGACTAGCAGTTTACAATGAGCAGTTCTTC; J: TRBJ2-1; V: TRBV29-1; D: TRBD2; size: few
CDR3: CASSQVAGSYGYTF; DNA: TGTGCCAGCAGCCAAGTAGCGGGGAGTTATGGCTACACCTTC; J: TRBJ1-2; V: TRBV14; D: -; size: -
CDR3: CASSISNANTEAFF; DNA: TGTGCCAGTAGTATTTCTAACGCGAACACTGAAGCTTTCTTT; J: TRBJ1-1; V: TRBV19; D: -; size: -
CDR3: CASSLASGGAGETQYF; DNA: TGCGCCAGCAGCTTGGCCTCGGGGGGCGCGGGGGAGACCCAGTACTTC; J: TRBJ2-5; V: TRBV5-1; D: -; size: -
CDR3: CASSLGGTTNYEQYF; DNA: TGTGCCAGCAGCTTAGGTGGGACAACCAACTACGAGCAGTACTTC; J: TRBJ2-7; V: TRBV7-8; D: -; size: -
CDR3: CASSMTRLNEKLFF; DNA: TGTGCCAGTAGTATGACCAGACTTAATGAAAAACTGTTTTTT; J: TRBJ1-4; V: TRBV19; D: -; size: -
CDR3: CASSLSSSTDTQYF; DNA: TGTGCCAGCAGTTTATCGTCGAGCACAGATACGCAGTATTTT; J: TRBJ2-3; V: TRBV27; D: -; size: -
CDR3: CASSLAGRGNEQFF; DNA: TGTGCCAGCAGCTTAGCGGGGAGGGGGAATGAGCAGTTCTTC; J: TRBJ2-1; V: TRBV7-9; D: -; size: -
CDR3: CASSPGWTGFYGYTF; DNA: TGTGCCAGCAGCCCGGGGTGGACAGGCTTCTATGGCTACACCTTC; J: TRBJ1-2; V: TRBV7-2; D: TRBD1; size: -
CDR3: CASSQPGNEQYF; DNA: TGTGCCAGCAGCCAACCAGGGAACGAGCAGTACTTC; J: TRBJ2-7; V: TRBV4-2; D: -; size: -
CDR3: CASSRGRDEQYF; DNA: TGTGCCAGCAGCAGGGGGCGGGACGAGCAGTACTTC; J: TRBJ2-7; V: TRBV6-1; D: TRBD1; size: -
CDR3: CASFGGGGTYEQYF; DNA: TGTGCCAGCTTCGGGGGAGGGGGTACCTACGAGCAGTACTTC; J: TRBJ2-7; V: TRBV11-2; D: -; size: -
CDR3: CATATARLNEQFF; DNA: TGTGCCACAGCTACCGCCCGACTCAATGAGCAGTTCTTC; J: TRBJ2-1; V: TRBV15; D: -; size: once
CDR3: CASSEAAIKQGGEQYF; DNA: TGTGCCAGCAGTGAAGCGGCCATTAAACAGGGCGGCGAGCAGTACTTC; J: TRBJ2-7; V: TRBV6-1; D: -; size: -
CDR3: CASQRHWQGAYEQYF; DNA: TGTGCCAGTCAGCGGCATTGGCAGGGGGCCTACGAGCAGTACTTC; J: TRBJ2-7; V: TRBV19; D: TRBD1; size: -
CDR3: CASSEYTVPGANVLTF; DNA: TGTGCCAGCAGTGAATATACGGTGCCCGGGGCCAACGTCCTGACTTTC; J: TRBJ2-6; V: TRBV6-1; D: -; size: -
CDR3: CASSSWRQELFF; DNA: TGTGCCAGCAGTTCGTGGCGGCAGGAGCTGTTTTTT; J: TRBJ2-2; V: TRBV28; D: -; size: -
CDR3: CASSVRGAGPHTDTQYF; DNA: TGTGCCAGCAGCGTAAGAGGTGCGGGGCCGCACACAGATACGCAGTATTTT; J: TRBJ2-3; V: TRBV9; D: -; size: -
CDR3: CASSEPGSYEQYF; DNA: TGTGCCAGCAGTGAGCCGGGCTCCTACGAGCAGTACTTC; J: TRBJ2-7; V: TRBV6-1; D: -; size: -
CDR3: CAWRGSGTEAFF; DNA: TGTGCCTGGAGGGGGAGTGGGACTGAAGCTTTCTTT; J: TRBJ1-1; V: TRBV30; D: -; size: once
CDR3: CASSKRTGGFEQYF; DNA: TGTGCCAGCAGTAAAAGGACAGGGGGCTTCGAGCAGTACTTC; J: TRBJ2-7; V: TRBV2; D: TRBD1; size: -
CDR3: CASTRASTVITDTQYF; DNA: TGTGCCAGCACAAGAGCCTCGACAGTGATCACAGATACGCAGTATTTT; J: TRBJ2-3; V: TRBV27; D: -; size: -
CDR3: CASSRPGEEYVHEQYF; DNA: TGCGCCAGCAGCCGGCCCGGGGAGGAGTATGTTCACGAGCAGTACTTC; J: TRBJ2-7; V: TRBV4-1; D: -; size: -
CDR3: CASSIGGGAYEQYF; DNA: TGTGCCAGTAGTATTGGTGGGGGGGCCTACGAGCAGTACTTC; J: TRBJ2-7; V: TRBV19; D: TRBD2; size: -
CDR3: CASNQGAKQETQYF; DNA: TGTGCCAGCAATCAGGGGGCTAAACAAGAGACCCAGTACTTC; J: TRBJ2-5; V: TRBV28; D: TRBD1; size: -
CDR3: CASSLQGAKYGYTF; DNA: TGTGCCAGCAGCTTACAGGGGGCGAAGTATGGCTACACCTTC; J: TRBJ1-2; V: TRBV5-4; D: TRBD1; size: -
CDR3: CASSDVGDRGSSEQFF; DNA: TGTGCCAGCAGTGACGTAGGGGACAGGGGTTCTAGTGAGCAGTTCTTC; J: TRBJ2-1; V: TRBV6-4; D: TRBD1; size: -
CDR3: CASMGDRQQETQYF; DNA: TGTGCCAGCATGGGGGACAGGCAACAAGAGACCCAGTACTTC; J: TRBJ2-5; V: TRBV27; D: TRBD1; size: few
CDR3: CASSLSNYYEQYF; DNA: TGTGCCAGCAGTTTATCGAACTACTACGAGCAGTACTTC; J: TRBJ2-7; V: TRBV27; D: -; size: -
CDR3: CASSQNEQYF; DNA: TGTGCCAGCAGTCAGAACGAGCAGTACTTC; J: TRBJ2-7; V: TRBV2; D: -; size: -
CDR3: CASSQDFADSSYEQYF; DNA: TGCGCCAGCAGCCAAGATTTCGCTGATAGCTCCTACGAGCAGTACTTC; J: TRBJ2-7; V: TRBV4-1; D: -; size: -
CDR3: CAIRELDSGRAVNEQFF; DNA: TGTGCCATCAGGGAGTTGGACAGCGGGAGGGCTGTTAATGAGCAGTTCTTC; J: TRBJ2-1; V: TRBV10-3; D: TRBD2; size: -
CDR3: CASGGLAGGRQFF; DNA: TGTGCTAGTGGGGGACTAGCGGGAGGGCGGCAGTTCTTC; J: TRBJ2-1; V: TRBV12-5; D: TRBD2; size: -
CDR3: CASSLTSGRAYEQYF; DNA: TGTGCCAGCAGCTTGACCAGCGGGAGGGCTTACGAGCAGTACTTC; J: TRBJ2-7; V: TRBV5-8; D: TRBD2; size: -
CDR3: CASTQARTGSNQPQHF; DNA: TGTGCCAGCACCCAAGCGCGAACAGGGAGCAATCAGCCCCAGCATTTT; J: TRBJ1-5; V: TRBV7-9; D: -; size: -
CDR3: CATGLYGGSGYEQYF; DNA: TGTGCCACGGGGCTTTACGGCGGGAGCGGCTACGAGCAGTACTTC; J: TRBJ2-7; V: TRBV6-1; D: TRBD2; size: -
CDR3: CASRLAGSSYEQYF; DNA: TGTGCCAGCAGACTAGCGGGTAGTTCCTACGAGCAGTACTTC; J: TRBJ2-7; V: TRBV27; D: TRBD2; size: -
CDR3: CASSWGTDRGYEQYF; DNA: TGTGCCAGCAGTTGGGGGACGGACAGGGGTTACGAGCAGTACTTC; J: TRBJ2-7; V: TRBV6-5; D: TRBD1; size: few
CDR3: CASSPHTGELFF; DNA: TGTGCCAGCAGTCCTCACACCGGGGAGCTGTTTTTT; J: TRBJ2-2; V: TRBV27; D: -; size: -
CDR3: CASSLGDRNYGYTF; DNA: TGCGCCAGCAGCTTGGGGGACAGGAACTATGGCTACACCTTC; J: TRBJ1-2; V: TRBV5-1; D: TRBD1; size: -
CDR3: CASRPPRGKREGRWEQYF; DNA: TGCGCCAGCAGACCACCAAGGGGGAAGCGGGAAGGTCGGTGGGAGCAGTACTTC; J: TRBJ2-7; V: TRBV23-1; D: -; size: -
CDR3: CASSTSGTGVEKLFF; DNA: TGTGCCAGCAGCACTTCCGGGACAGGGGTCGAAAAACTGTTTTTT; J: TRBJ1-4; V: TRBV6-5; D: TRBD1; size: -
CDR3: CASSPGLAGASDTQYF; DNA: TGTGCCAGCAGCCCGGGACTAGCGGGAGCCTCAGATACGCAGTATTTT; J: TRBJ2-3; V: TRBV11-1; D: TRBD2; size: -
CDR3: CASSQNDGVTDTQYF; DNA: TGTGCCAGCAGCCAAAACGACGGGGTCACAGATACGCAGTATTTT; J: TRBJ2-3; V: TRBV4-2; D: -; size: once
CDR3: CASSAGQLGTEAFF; DNA: TGTGCCAGCAGCGCCGGACAGCTGGGAACTGAAGCTTTCTTT; J: TRBJ1-1; V: TRBV7-9; D: -; size: few
CDR3: CASSVGLAGPTDTQYF; DNA: TGTGCCAGCAGTGTGGGACTAGCGGGACCCACAGATACGCAGTATTTT; J: TRBJ2-3; V: TRBV6-1; D: TRBD2; size: -
CDR3: CASSSFGVAGELFF; DNA: TGTGCCAGCAGCTCATTCGGGGTGGCCGGGGAGCTGTTTTTT; J: TRBJ2-2; V: TRBV7-2; D: -; size: -
CDR3: CATSGLAGGRGNEQFF; DNA: TGTGCCACCTCGGGACTAGCGGGAGGCCGGGGGAATGAGCAGTTCTTC; J: TRBJ2-1; V: TRBV10-3; D: TRBD2; size: -
CDR3: CASSPIVFGQGTDTQYF; DNA: TGTGCCAGCAGCCCGATTGTGTTTGGTCAGGGCACAGATACGCAGTATTTT; J: TRBJ2-3; V: TRBV7-9; D: -; size: -
CDR3: CASSLEQGAGYTF; DNA: TGTGCCAGCAGCTTGGAACAGGGCGCTGGCTACACCTTC; J: TRBJ1-2; V: TRBV7-9; D: -; size: -
CDR3: CASSPLAGVLEEQYF; DNA: TGTGCCAGCAGCCCCCTAGCGGGAGTCCTGGAAGAGCAGTACTTC; J: TRBJ2-7; V: TRBV11-2; D: TRBD2; size: -
CDR3: CAWSVARGHGELFF; DNA: TGTGCCTGGAGTGTCGCTAGGGGTCACGGGGAGCTGTTTTTT; J: TRBJ2-2; V: TRBV30; D: -; size: -
CDR3: CAGTGNGYTF; DNA: TGTGCCGGCACAGGGAACGGCTACACCTTC; J: TRBJ1-2; V: TRBV2; D: -; size: -
CDR3: CASSFRWGVTEAFF; DNA: TGTGCCAGCAGTTTTCGATGGGGGGTGACTGAAGCTTTCTTT; J: TRBJ1-1; V: TRBV28; D: -; size: -
CDR3: CASSRDRFTGELFF; DNA: TGTGCCAGCAGCCGGGACAGGTTCACCGGGGAGCTGTTTTTT; J: TRBJ2-2; V: TRBV7-3; D: TRBD1; size: few